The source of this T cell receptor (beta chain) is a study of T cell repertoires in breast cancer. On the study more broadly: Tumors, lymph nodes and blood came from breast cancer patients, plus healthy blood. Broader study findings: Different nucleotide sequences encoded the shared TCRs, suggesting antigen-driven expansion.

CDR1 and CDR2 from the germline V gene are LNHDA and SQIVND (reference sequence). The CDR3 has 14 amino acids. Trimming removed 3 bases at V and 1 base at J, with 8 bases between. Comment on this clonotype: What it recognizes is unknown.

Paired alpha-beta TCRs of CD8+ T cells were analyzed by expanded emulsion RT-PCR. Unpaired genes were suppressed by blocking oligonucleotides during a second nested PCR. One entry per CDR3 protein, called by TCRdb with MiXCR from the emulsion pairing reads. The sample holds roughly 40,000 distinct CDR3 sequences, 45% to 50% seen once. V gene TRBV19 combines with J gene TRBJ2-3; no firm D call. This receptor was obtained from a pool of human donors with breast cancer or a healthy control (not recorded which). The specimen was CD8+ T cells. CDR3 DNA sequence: TGTGCCAGTAGTATTCTCGGAGGCACAGATACGCAGTATTTT. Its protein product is CASSILGGTDTQYF.